A single T cell receptor (beta chain) is shown here with its context. The data were obtained in a study of shared clonotypes between healthy human individuals. Here immunoSEQ multiplex PCR was the method, and the copy in TCRdb shows in-frame clones only, minus some. The table shows around 600,000 clones, with around 97% occurring only once. The TCR was taken from a woman younger than 45 in good health. Sequencing was carried out using naive CD4+ T cells sorted from blood. The sample's subset: CD45RA+ positively selected.

The CDR3 loop is CASSELENTEAFF. The CDR3, as DNA: TGTGCCAGCTCCGAATTAGAGAACACTGAAGCTTTCTTT. This chain links TRBV18 with TRBJ1-1, with D hard to call. Looked up from germline, CDR1 is KGHSH and CDR2 is LQKENI. V lost 6 bases, J lost 1 base, and 9 bases lay in between. The CDR3 runs to 13 residues. The full variable domain, in which reference TRBV18 and TRBJ1-1 provide the parts outside the CDR3, is NAGVMQNPRHLVRRRGQEARLRCSPMKGHSHVYWYRQLPEEGLKFMVYLQKENIIDESGMPKERFSAEFPKEGPSILRIQQVVRGDSAAYFCASSELENTEAFFGQGTRLTVV.